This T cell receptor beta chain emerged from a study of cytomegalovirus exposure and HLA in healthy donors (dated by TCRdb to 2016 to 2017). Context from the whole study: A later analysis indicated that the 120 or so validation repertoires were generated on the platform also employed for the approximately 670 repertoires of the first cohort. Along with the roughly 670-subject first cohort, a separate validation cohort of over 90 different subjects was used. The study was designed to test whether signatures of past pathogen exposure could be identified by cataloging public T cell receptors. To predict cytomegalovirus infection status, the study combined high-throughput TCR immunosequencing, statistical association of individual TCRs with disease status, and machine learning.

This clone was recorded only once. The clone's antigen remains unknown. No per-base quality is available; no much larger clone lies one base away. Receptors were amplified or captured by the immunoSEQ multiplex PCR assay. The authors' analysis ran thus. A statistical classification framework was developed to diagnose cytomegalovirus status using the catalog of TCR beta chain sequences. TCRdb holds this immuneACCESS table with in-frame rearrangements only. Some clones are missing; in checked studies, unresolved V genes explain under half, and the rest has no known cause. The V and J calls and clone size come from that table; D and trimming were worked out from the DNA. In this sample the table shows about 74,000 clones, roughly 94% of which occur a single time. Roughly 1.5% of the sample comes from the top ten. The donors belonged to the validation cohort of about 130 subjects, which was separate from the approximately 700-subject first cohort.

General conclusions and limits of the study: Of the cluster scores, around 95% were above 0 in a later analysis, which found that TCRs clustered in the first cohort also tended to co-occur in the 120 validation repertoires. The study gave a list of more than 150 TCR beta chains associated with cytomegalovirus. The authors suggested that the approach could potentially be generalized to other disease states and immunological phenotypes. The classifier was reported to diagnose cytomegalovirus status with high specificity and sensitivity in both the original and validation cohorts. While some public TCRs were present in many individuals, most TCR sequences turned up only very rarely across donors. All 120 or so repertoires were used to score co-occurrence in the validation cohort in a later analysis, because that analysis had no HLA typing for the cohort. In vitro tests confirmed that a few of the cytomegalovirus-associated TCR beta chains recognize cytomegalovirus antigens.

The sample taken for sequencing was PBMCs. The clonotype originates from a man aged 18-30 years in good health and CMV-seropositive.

The CDR3 protein: CASSTGGAGAEETQYF. Read as DNA, the sequence is TGCGCCAGCAGCACCGGAGGAGCGGGAGCGGAGGAGACCCAGTACTTC. The chain is encoded by TRBV5-1 joined to TRBJ2-5, and TRBD2 aligns with 8 junction nucleotides. Counted from cysteine to phenylalanine, this CDR3 has 16 amino acids. Of all the DNA, just the CDR3 is kept, 48 bases in frame from base 1. After removal of 4 bases from V and 5 bases from J, the junction retains 13 bases not matched to a gene. Looking up the germline V gene yields CDR1 SGHRS and CDR2 YFSETQ.